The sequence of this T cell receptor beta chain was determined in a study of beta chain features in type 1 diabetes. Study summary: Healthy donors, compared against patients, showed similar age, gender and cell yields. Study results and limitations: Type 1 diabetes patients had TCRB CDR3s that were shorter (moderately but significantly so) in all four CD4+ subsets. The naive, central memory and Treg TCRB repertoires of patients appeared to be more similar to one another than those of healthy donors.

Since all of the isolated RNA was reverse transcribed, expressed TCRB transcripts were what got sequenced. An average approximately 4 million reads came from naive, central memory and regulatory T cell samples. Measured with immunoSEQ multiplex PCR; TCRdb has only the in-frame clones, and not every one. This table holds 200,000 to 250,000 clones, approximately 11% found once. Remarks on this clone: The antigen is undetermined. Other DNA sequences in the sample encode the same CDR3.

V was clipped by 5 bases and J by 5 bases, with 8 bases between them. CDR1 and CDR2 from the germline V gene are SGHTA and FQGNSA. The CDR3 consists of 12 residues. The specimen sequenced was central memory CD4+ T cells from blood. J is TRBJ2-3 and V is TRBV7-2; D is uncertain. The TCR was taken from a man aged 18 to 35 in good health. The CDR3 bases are TGTGCCAGCAGCCCTGGCTTAGATACGCAGTATTTT. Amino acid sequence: CASSPGLDTQYF.